The entry below describes one T cell receptor (beta chain). This clonotype was observed at least ten times. The antigen it recognizes is unknown. No quality values exist for individual bases; no much larger clone is one base distant. The data derive from a study of Graves' ophthalmopathy and Graves' hyperthyroidism listed by TCRdb under 2018. About the study as a whole: Peripheral blood was collected at initial diagnosis, before any treatment. T-cell repertoires of thyroid tissue and blood were compared in 5 or 6 hyperthyroidism patients. In total, 135 blood samples were TCR-sequenced: fewer than 50 ophthalmopathy, some 72 hyperthyroidism and roughly 17 hyperthyroidism-to-ophthalmopathy patients. For independent validation, a separate cohort was made up of 18 hyperthyroidism patients plus 17 patients who later progressed from hyperthyroidism to ophthalmopathy. Following sampling, methimazole starting at 30 mg daily was administered to hyperthyroidism patients, and high-dose intravenous methylprednisolone was administered to ophthalmopathy patients. TCR beta repertoire signatures were used to distinguish Graves' ophthalmopathy from Graves' hyperthyroidism and to predict progression to ophthalmopathy. To explore V-J signatures that separate ophthalmopathy from hyperthyroidism, a discovery set of about a hundred patients was enrolled, consisting of about 45 with ophthalmopathy and roughly 57 with stable hyperthyroidism. What the authors observed across the whole study: Sample size was not predetermined statistically, and investigators were not blinded to group allocation. The 13-signature model separated ophthalmopathy from stable hyperthyroidism with 85% to 90% sensitivity and 81% to 82% specificity in cross-validation, and 80%/75% in the test set. In validation, the model predicted ophthalmopathy progression with 55% to 71% sensitivity and around 72% specificity; some twelve predicted patients were CT-confirmed with GO in a median of roughly 6.8 months. Most expanded thyroid clonotypes with frequency above 0.001 were also detected in blood, suggesting blood repertoires may reflect the thyroid immune response.

The ophthalmopathy patients had moderately to severely active disease, with a Clinical Activity Score of 3 or higher, a NOSPECS grade of 4 or higher, and a disease duration of less than 3 months. Anyone with other autoimmune diseases, uncontrolled infections, pregnancy or lactation was excluded from the study. Clinical symptoms, serum thyroxine, TRAb, thyroid ultrasound and orbital computed tomography were used for diagnosis. PBMCs were isolated from approximately 10 ml of fresh peripheral blood by Ficoll-Paque density gradient centrifugation. Trizol reagent was used to extract the total RNA, and its quality was then checked on an Agilent 2100 Bioanalyzer. For repertoire sequencing, TCR beta CDR3 regions were amplified from RNA transcripts. HTBI primers and the Qiagen OneStep RT-PCR kit were used in a first-round RT-PCR, which was followed by a second-round multiplex PCR, size selection and purification. The libraries underwent paired-end sequencing with 100 bp reads on an Illumina HiSeq2000. The original methods were these. SOAPnuke was used for read processing, and reads with adapters, uncalled bases, a mean Phred below 15, or no exact constant-primer or identifier match were discarded. COPE v1.2.5 was used to merge high-quality paired reads. Each unique nucleotide sequence was defined as a clonotype, and clonotypes were aligned to IMGT TRB V, D and J references with MiTCR v1.1. Analysis was restricted to V-J combinations with a frequency above 0.0001, which covered roughly 99% of repertoires. A TCR clonal expansion and chaos score per V-J combination was defined as the ratio of F50 clonal expansion to chaos observed in the TCRdist matrix. Welch's t-statistics and random forest were used to narrow the features down to 10 to 15 V-J combinations, which were then fed into a naive Bayes classifier. The similarity between thyroid and blood repertoires was quantified using the Morisita-Horn index. In TCRdb, the public reads were trimmed at Q25 with fastp and aligned with MiXCR, with productive beta chains retained. Each entry is one CDR3 protein sequence, shown with its most common DNA and genes. TCRdb assigned the V and J calls; the authors' analysis was not used. This sample has 300,000 to 400,000 distinct CDR3 sequences in its table, and 17% of those were observed once. The ten largest account for approximately 13% of the sample.

The sample taken for sequencing was peripheral blood. This TCR was sampled from an adult man with Graves' ophthalmopathy.

The DNA sequence is as follows: TGTGCCAGTAGGACGCCGACAGGGGGATCAGGGGGCTACACCTTC. Its product reads: CASRTPTGGSGGYTF. Rearrangement joined TRBV19 to TRBJ1-2; the central 9 bases match TRBD1. Via the germline V gene (reference sequence), CDR1 is LNHDA and CDR2 SQIVND. Including cysteine and phenylalanine, the CDR3 has 15 amino acids. Only the CDR3 DNA stays, 45 bases, in frame from base 1. V is trimmed back by 6 bases and J by 8 bases, and the junction contains 13 bases that no gene match accounts for.